This entry is about one T cell receptor beta chain. The protocol was immunoSEQ multiplex PCR, while the TCRdb copy is restricted to in-frame clones and leaves out a portion. The sample lists around 750,000 clones, less than 85% occurring once. Donors, without exception, were Caucasian adults residing in Nashville, Tennessee. This sample is part of a study of shared clonotypes between healthy human individuals. The V end was cut by 9 bases, the J end by 3 bases, with 11 bases between. Looked up from germline, CDR1 is MNHNS and CDR2 is SASEGT. This CDR3 comprises 12 residues. Specimen: memory CD4+ T cells sorted from blood. The subset was: CD45RA-negative fraction. The rearrangement joins TRBV6-1 to TRBJ1-2; D is unresolved. This clonotype was obtained from a woman in her twenties or thirties in good health. CDR3 sequence reads: CARSAGYYGYTF. For the CDR3, the DNA is TGTGCCAGGTCGGCCGGTTACTATGGCTACACCTTC.